Described below is a single TCR beta chain sequence and its context. Its antigen is currently unknown. Other DNA sequences in this sample translate to the same CDR3. These donors counted as nominally healthy when sampled, but unrecorded immune exposures were likely. The source of the sample is a study of cytomegalovirus exposure and HLA in healthy donors. Study findings and constraints: According to an earlier analysis, most TCR beta V segments yielded productive rearrangements about 87% or about 30% of the time.

Trimming stripped 2 bases from V and 4 bases from J, with 8 bases between. The CDR3 loop spans 13 amino acids. Looked up from germline, CDR1 is MDHEN and CDR2 is SYDVKM. PCR used 60 Vbeta primers and 13 Jbeta primers. Here immunoSEQ multiplex PCR was the method, and the copy in TCRdb shows in-frame clones only, minus some. The sample carries about 140,000 clones, around 75% recorded once. The sequence was collected from a woman in her twenties or thirties in good health and CMV-seronegative. The chain couples TRBV28 to TRBJ1-2, with a tentative D call TRBD1 (5 bases). Sequencing was done on a sample of PBMCs. In nucleotides, the CDR3 is TGTGCCAGCAGTTTAGGGCAGGGCTATGGCTACACCTTC. Its protein product is CASSLGQGYGYTF.